The clone carrying this TCR beta chain is medium-sized (0.01 to 0.1%) in the sample. What it recognizes is unknown. Germline V CDR1 and CDR2: SEHNR, FQNEAQ (reference sequence). The V end was cut by 6 bases, the J end by 6 bases, with 17 bases between. The CDR3 sequence is 15 residues long. TCRdb keeps only in-frame clones here, not all; method: immunoSEQ multiplex PCR. The top ten clones hold around a sixth of a sample with approximately 7,000 clones, less than 75% of them seen once. This entry comes from a study of T cell repertoires in ileal Crohn's disease. Study overall: Every patient was operated on for stricturing (roughly 61%) or penetrating (39%) complications.

Overall study findings and caveats: Every patient over 26.8% clonality showed endoscopic recurrence. Sorted CD8 T cells held more high-frequency clones than CD4. Clonal expansions were more frequent in active smokers than non-smokers at surgery.

The clonotype originates from an adult with Crohn's disease. Sequenced material: ileal tissue. This rearrangement joins TRBV7-9 to TRBJ1-4; no clear D gene. The CDR3 region has the DNA TGTGCCAGCAGTCCCTCTATGCAATTAGATGAAAAACTGTTTTTT. Protein product: CASSPSMQLDEKLFF.